This T cell receptor beta chain emerged from a study of OX40 agonist ivuxolimab in advanced cancers. Study as a whole: Given to patients was ivuxolimab, an agonistic anti-OX40 (CD134) antibody.

Clones were read by immunoSEQ multiplex PCR, and TCRdb kept only the in-frame ones, dropping some. The sample has tens of thousands of clones, 80% to 90% seen once; the top ten hold about 55%. Turning to this clone: Its cognate antigen is unknown.

Study-wide points: In a subset of nonresponders, normalized T-cell clonal expansion was also low. Individuals who were partial responders at 0.1-3.0 mg/kg had clonal expansion that ranked among the lowest. Mean expanded clone counts were higher in CD8+ than CD4+ T cells.

The CDR3 is 15 amino acids. Germline trimming cut 4 bases from V and 0 bases from J; bases unmatched to any gene: 2. Germline V gene sequence: CDR1 SGHDN, CDR2 FVKESK. V usage is TRBV14 and J usage is TRBJ1-4, with TRBD1 identical over 7 bases. The receptor was derived from an adult with an advanced solid tumor such as melanoma, head and neck, liver or kidney cancer. The sample was CD4+ or CD8+ T cells sorted from blood, taken in a trial of the OX40 agonist ivuxolimab. CDR3 DNA sequence: TGTGCCAGCAGCCTCGGACAGGCAACTAATGAAAAACTGTTTTTT. Translation gives CASSLGQATNEKLFF.